This TCR beta chain originates from a study of beta chain features in type 1 diabetes. General study points: cDNA sequencing could over-represent cells with high TCR expression. TCRB CDR3 length was moderately but significantly reduced in all four CD4+ subsets of Type 1 diabetes patients. Naive, central memory and Treg TCRB repertoires seemed to resemble each other more closely in patients than they did in healthy donors.

The CDR3 contains 15 residues. CDR1 is MNHEY, CDR2 SVGAGI, per germline. The V end was cut by 6 bases, the J end by 4 bases, with 18 bases between. Expressed TCRB transcripts were sequenced because the isolated RNA had all been reverse transcribed beforehand. The protocol was immunoSEQ multiplex PCR, while the TCRdb copy is restricted to in-frame clones and leaves out a portion. The table has roughly 610,000 clones, around 16% seen once; the top ten hold 0.093%. Worth noting for this clone: What it binds is unknown.

The sample was naive CD4+ T cells from blood. The chain joins TRBV6-5 to TRBJ1-2, with a weak D call TRBD1 (6 bases). This clonotype was obtained from a man aged 18 to 29 in good health. Here the CDR3 reads CASRTTGGAGYGYTF. The CDR3 nucleotides read TGTGCCAGCAGAACTACGGGGGGCGCCGGCTATGGCTACACCTTC.